The 12 T cell receptor beta chains given below trace back to one sample, sequenced in a study of T cell responses to AZD1222 COVID-19 vaccine. TCRdb's table, derived via immunoSEQ multiplex PCR, lists solely in-frame clones and lacks some. The table lists tens of thousands of clones, approximately 91% of them singletons. Sequencing used peripheral blood, obtained on day 0 of MenACWY control vaccination. Receptors originate from an adult in good health.

This chain links TRBV9 with TRBJ2-3; D is possibly TRBD1 (5 bases). There are 15 residues in the CDR3. Germline V gene lookup returns CDR1 SGDLS and CDR2 YYNGEE. Trimming removed 0 bases from V and 2 bases from J, with 10 bases in between. The CDR3, as DNA: TGTGCCAGCAGCGTAGGTCCAGGGCTCACAGATACGCAGTATTTT. Protein sequence: CASSVGPGLTDTQYF.

CDR3 sequence (DNA): TGTGCCAGCAGTTCTGACCCTAGCGGGGGGGGTCAATGGGACCAAGAGACCCAGTACTTC. Translating gives CASSSDPSGGGQWDQETQYF. The rearrangement joins TRBV27 to TRBJ2-5; 12 nucleotides align to TRBD2. Trimming at V came to 4 bases and at J to 0 bases, leaving 15 bases not matched to a gene. This CDR3 is 20 amino acids long. CDR1 MNHEY and CDR2 SMNVEV come from the germline V gene (reference sequence).

The V gene is TRBV6-2 or TRBV6-3, the J gene TRBJ1-2, with a possible D match to TRBD1 (5 bases). CDR3 length equals 16 residues. The V gene's germline CDR1 is MNHEY and CDR2 SVGEGT. V was cut by 6 bases and J by 2 bases, with 19 bases left in between. The CDR3 is CASSQRARAQNYGYTF. Written as DNA, the CDR3 is TGTGCCAGCAGCCAACGCGCCAGGGCTCAGAACTATGGCTACACCTTC.

On this clone itself: Its ends do not fully match the called genes, so a read error is possible. The chain recombines TRBV7-9 with TRBJ2-2; no reliable D call. The germline V gene encodes CDR1 SEHNR and CDR2 FQNEAQ (reference sequence). The CDR3 covers 11 residues. The CDR3 loop reads CASSFTWELFF. The CDR3 DNA reads TGTGCCAGCAGCTTCACCTGGGAGCTGTTTTTT.

The J gene is TRBJ1-1, the V gene TRBV30; 10 nucleotides match TRBD1. V gave up 2 bases and J gave up 3 bases; unmatched junction bases: 6. The CDR3 totals 15 residues. CDR1 and CDR2 from the germline V gene are GTSNPN and SVGIG (reference sequence). The CDR3 loop is CAWSSPGQGYTEAFF. In DNA, the CDR3 is TGTGCCTGGAGTTCGCCGGGACAGGGGTACACTGAAGCTTTCTTT.

CDR3 DNA: TGTGCCTGGAGTGTAGGGACAGGGAGAATCACAGATACGCAGTATTTT. Its translation is CAWSVGTGRITDTQYF. This chain joins TRBV30 and TRBJ2-3, with 9 bases identical to TRBD1. Germline V gives CDR1 GTSNPN, CDR2 SVGIG (reference sequence). Unmatched junction bases numbered 6, after V lost 0 bases and J lost 2 bases. The length of the CDR3 is 16 residues.

The chain uses TRBV18 and TRBJ1-1; maybe TRBD1 (6 bases). The CDR3 has 15 amino acids. The germline gives CDR1 KGHSH, CDR2 LQKENI. V was clipped by 3 bases and J by 1 base, with 12 bases between them. The CDR3 protein is CASSPQGTTNTEAFF. The DNA of the CDR3 is TGTGCCAGCTCACCTCAGGGGACAACGAACACTGAAGCTTTCTTT.

This rearrangement joins TRBV7-9 to TRBJ2-2; D is uncertain. V gave up 4 bases and J gave up 6 bases, with 3 bases separating them. Germline CDR1 and CDR2: SEHNR and FQNEAQ (reference sequence). The CDR3 is 11 amino acids. As DNA, the CDR3 is TGTGCCAGCAGCTATTCCGGGGAGCTGTTTTTT. It yields the protein CASSYSGELFF.

This chain connects TRBV14 to TRBJ2-7, with 7 bases that match TRBD1. The junction had 11 bases not matched to a gene; V was cut back by 0 bases and J by 6 bases. Per germline, CDR1 SGHDN and CDR2 FVKESK. This CDR3 contains 16 residues. In nucleotides, the CDR3 is TGTGCCAGCAGCCAAGATCCCCAACCCCGGGACAGCGAGCAGTACTTC. Protein sequence: CASSQDPQPRDSEQYF.

The rearrangement links TRBV9 to TRBJ2-6; 9 bases are a match to TRBD1. The CDR3 spans 19 residues. V shed 3 bases, J shed 0 bases, and the junction held 10 bases outside the gene matches. CDR1 and CDR2 (germline): SGDLS, YYNGEE. The CDR3: CASSARGQGYLSGANVLTF. DNA of the CDR3: TGTGCCAGCAGCGCCCGGGGACAGGGTTATCTCTCTGGGGCCAACGTCCTGACTTTC.

This sequence joins TRBV15 and TRBJ2-1; D call uncertain. The length of the CDR3 is 11 residues. Germline V gives CDR1 LNHNV, CDR2 YYDKDF (reference sequence). V lost 6 bases and J 6 bases, leaving 6 bases between the germline ends. The CDR3 spells CATRETNEQFF. The DNA of the CDR3 is TGTGCCACCAGAGAAACCAATGAGCAGTTCTTC.

V is TRBV3-1 (or the pseudogene TRBV3-2) and J is TRBJ1-6; possible D gene TRBD1, 5 bases. Germline V gives CDR1 LGHDT, CDR2 YNNKEL (reference sequence). The CDR3 is 14 residues long. The V end was cut by 3 bases, the J end by 9 bases, with 12 bases between. The CDR3 DNA sequence: TGTGCCAGCAGCCACGGGGAAAGGGGTTCACCCCTCCACTTT. Amino acids: CASSHGERGSPLHF.